Below, 21 T cell receptor beta chains from the same sample are listed, as sequenced in a study of response to subunit inactivated influenza vaccine. From the RT-PCR reads, TCRdb called clonotypes with MiXCR, one entry per CDR3 protein. Among 500,000 or so distinct CDR3 sequences listed, 9.5% to 12% were seen once. The material was PBMCs from blood, obtained roughly 47 days after vaccination. The origin of the receptors is a middle-aged man who received an inactivated influenza vaccine.

This clonotype was counted many times. The chain links TRBV27 to TRBJ2-3; TRBD2 is a possible D gene (6 bases). Trimming shortened V by 7 bases and J by 4 bases, and 21 bases separated the two germline ends. The CDR3 spans 16 residues. Germline V gene data show CDR1 as MNHEY and CDR2 as SMNVEV (reference sequence). CDR3 in DNA: TGTGCCAGCACCACACTATCGGGGGTTTTCCCAGATACGCAGTATTTT. It encodes CASTTLSGVFPDTQYF.

This chain links TRBV7-8 with TRBJ1-1, with 8 bases that match TRBD1. Trimming removed 5 bases from V and 4 bases from J; junction bases left unmatched: 6. CDR1 is SGHVS and CDR2 is FQNEAQ in the germline V gene. This CDR3 is 14 amino acids long. CDR3 residues: CASSPDRVGTEAFF. The CDR3 bases are TGTGCCAGCAGCCCGGACAGGGTGGGCACTGAAGCTTTCTTT.

This clonotype was found many times. This rearrangement joins TRBV25-1 to TRBJ1-2, with 8 nucleotides matching TRBD1. V gave up 2 bases and J gave up 8 bases; unmatched junction bases: 7. The CDR3 contains 14 residues. Germline CDR1 reads MGHDK; CDR2 reads SYGVNS. The CDR3 here is CASSEGQGAWGYTF. The CDR3 DNA sequence: TGTGCCAGCAGTGAAGGACAGGGCGCATGGGGCTACACCTTC.

The chain uses TRBV20-1 and TRBJ2-3; 9 bases fit TRBD2. The germline CDR1 and CDR2 sequences are DFQATT and SNEGSKA (reference sequence). Trimming removed 6 bases from V and 5 bases from J; junction bases left unmatched: 9. The CDR3 sequence is 14 residues long. CDR3 sequence (DNA): TGCAGTGCGGATGGGGGACTAGCTGGAGATACGCAGTATTTT. As protein: CSADGGLAGDTQYF.

This clonotype was seen only a few times. The rearrangement joins TRBV10-3 to TRBJ2-3, with 14 bases matching TRBD2. The germline CDR1 and CDR2 sequences are ENHRY and SYGVKD. With 11 bases clipped from V and 5 bases from J, the junction kept 12 bases outside the gene matches. The CDR3 covers 16 residues. The CDR3 loop reads CAAKPGLAGVLDTQYF. CDR3 DNA: TGTGCCGCAAAACCGGGACTAGCGGGAGTCTTAGATACGCAGTATTTT.

This rearrangement joins TRBV2 to TRBJ1-5, with D maybe TRBD1 (5 bases). Trimming shortened V by 4 bases and J by 2 bases, and 12 bases separated the two germline ends. This CDR3 has 15 amino acids. CDR1 is SNHLY, CDR2 FYNNEI, per germline. CDR3 DNA sequence: TGTGCCAGCAGTGGGGAATGGGGGGGCAATCAGCCCCAGCATTTT. Translation gives CASSGEWGGNQPQHF.

V gene TRBV5-4 combines with J gene TRBJ1-2, with D perhaps TRBD1 (5 bases). The CDR3 is 13 residues long. V gave up 3 bases and J gave up 5 bases, with 11 bases separating them. The germline V gene encodes CDR1 SGHNT and CDR2 YYREEE (reference sequence). In DNA form, the CDR3 reads TGTGCCAGCAGCTCGGACGGGACTTATGGCTACACCTTC. As protein: CASSSDGTYGYTF.

The CDR3 DNA sequence: TGTGCCAGCAGCTTTTTACGGCAGTCCTATGGCTACACCTTC. This translates into CASSFLRQSYGYTF. V is TRBV7-2 and J is TRBJ1-2, with D uncertain. There are 14 residues in the CDR3. CDR1 is SGHTA, CDR2 FQGNSA, per germline. The germline V and J ends were trimmed by 3 bases and 4 bases, with 12 bases remaining between them.

This clonotype has only a few counts. The rearrangement links TRBV29-1 to TRBJ2-5; TRBD1 matches 10 bases. Germline V gene sequence: CDR1 SQVTM, CDR2 ANQGSEA. The CDR3 covers 13 residues. V was pared by 6 bases and J by 5 bases, with 6 bases of the junction left unmatched. CDR3 sequence: CSVGQGRRETQYF. CDR3 nucleotide sequence: TGCAGCGTGGGACAGGGGCGAAGGGAGACCCAGTACTTC.

This clonotype occurred many times. This sequence joins TRBV20-1 and TRBJ2-3, with 9 bases lining up with TRBD1. CDR1 is DFQATT and CDR2 is SNEGSKA in the germline V gene (reference sequence). The V segment lost 6 bases and the J segment 2 bases; nucleotides outside the gene matches: 12. The CDR3 contains 16 residues. The CDR3: CSAFPQTGGLTDTQYF. The CDR3 nucleotides read TGCAGTGCCTTCCCTCAAACAGGGGGCCTCACAGATACGCAGTATTTT.

The chain joins TRBV3-1 to TRBJ2-1; 7 bases align to TRBD2. The junction had 6 bases not matched to a gene; V was cut back by 4 bases and J by 0 bases. Germline lookup yields CDR1 LGHDT and CDR2 YNNKEL (reference sequence). The CDR3 contains 16 residues. The CDR3 nucleotides are TGTGCCAGCAGCCTCCTCGGCGGGGGCTCCTACAATGAGCAGTTCTTC. Its translation: CASSLLGGGSYNEQFF.

The sample holds many counts of this clonotype. V is TRBV7-9 and J is TRBJ2-3; D not resolved. The CDR3 runs to 14 residues. Per germline, CDR1 SEHNR and CDR2 FQNEAQ (reference sequence). Deletions cut 4 bases from V and 2 bases from J, with 10 bases between. The CDR3 is CASSWAGNTDTQYF. The CDR3 nucleotides read TGTGCCAGCAGCTGGGCAGGAAACACAGATACGCAGTATTTT.

The chain is built from TRBV24-1 and TRBJ2-3, with TRBD2 identical over 8 bases. J gave up 3 bases and V 7 bases, and 5 bases lay outside the gene matches. Germline assignment: CDR1 KGHDR and CDR2 SFDVKD. CDR3 length: 14 amino acids. The CDR3 DNA is TGTGCCACCAGCGCCGGGGGGGGAACAGATACGCAGTATTTT. It is translated as CATSAGGGTDTQYF.

The chain carries TRBV7-2 and TRBJ2-7; TRBD2 matches 7 bases. CDR1 and CDR2 (germline): SGHTA, FQGNSA. The CDR3 sequence is 15 residues long. V gave up 2 bases and J gave up 3 bases; unmatched junction bases: 7. The CDR3 region is CASSLTEGGSYEQYF. The CDR3 DNA sequence: TGTGCCAGCAGCTTAACTGAAGGCGGGAGCTACGAGCAGTACTTC.

The rearrangement joins TRBV7-2 to TRBJ2-7; TRBD1 might be the D (8 bases). This CDR3 has 14 residues. Trimming took 3 bases from V and 5 from J, leaving 14 bases between them. The germline CDR1 and CDR2 sequences are SGHTA and FQGNSA. CDR3 DNA sequence: TGTGCCAGCAGCTTCTACAGGGGGAGGGACGAGCAGTACTTC. Translated: CASSFYRGRDEQYF.

In its sample, this clonotype was seen many times. The chain joins TRBV5-5 to TRBJ1-1; weak D call: TRBD1 (6 bases). Trimming pared 4 bases from V and 7 bases from J, leaving 17 bases between. Germline V CDR1 and CDR2: SGHKS, YYEKEE (reference sequence). This CDR3 contains 14 residues. CDR3 DNA: TGTGCCAGCAGCAGGACAGAGGATCATCTTGAAGCTTTCTTT. Translation: CASSRTEDHLEAFF. Looking up the rest from reference TRBV5-5 and TRBJ1-1 gives the full variable domain: DAGVTQSPTHLIKTRGQQVTLRCSPISGHKSVSWYQQVLGQGPQFIFQYYEKEERGRGNFPDRFSARQFPNYSSELNVNALLLGDSALYLCASSRTEDHLEAFFGQGTRLTVV.

This clonotype was counted ten times or more. The J gene is TRBJ1-3, the V gene TRBV7-2; no reliable D call. Germline values: CDR1 SGHTA, CDR2 FQGNSA. Trimming took off 2 bases at V and 0 bases at J, with 5 bases between the two ends. The CDR3 extends over 14 amino acids. The CDR3 sequence is CASSLRNSGNTIYF. Written as DNA, the CDR3 is TGTGCCAGCAGCTTAAGAAACTCTGGAAACACCATATATTTT.

V and J are TRBV20-1 and TRBJ1-5, with a weak D call TRBD1 (5 bases). The V end was cut by 6 bases, the J end by 0 bases, with 15 bases between. The CDR3 loop spans 15 amino acids. CDR1 and CDR2 from the germline V gene are DFQATT and SNEGSKA (reference sequence). The CDR3 nucleotides read TGCAGTGCCAGGGCGGGGCAGCTTAGCAATCAGCCCCAGCATTTT. Translating gives CSARAGQLSNQPQHF.

This clonotype was observed at least ten times. V and J are TRBV29-1 and TRBJ2-3, with no clear D. Germline V lookup: CDR1 SQVTM, CDR2 ANQGSEA. The CDR3 totals 13 residues. The V end lost 3 bases, the J end lost 0 bases, and 7 bases lay between the germline ends. In nucleotides, the CDR3 is TGCAGCGTTGACAGAACGAGCACAGATACGCAGTATTTT. Translating it yields CSVDRTSTDTQYF.

This clonotype was found a few times. This chain links TRBV7-9 with TRBJ2-4; D is unclear. The CDR3 is 15 amino acids. CDR1 is SEHNR, CDR2 FQNEAQ, per germline (reference sequence). V was clipped by 4 bases and J by 6 bases, with 16 bases between them. In DNA form, the CDR3 reads TGTGCCAGCAGCTATACGGGCAGCGCGTTAAACATTCAGTACTTC. Translation gives CASSYTGSALNIQYF.

This clonotype was counted ten times or more. The rearrangement links TRBV20-1 to TRBJ1-5; D call uncertain. Germline values: CDR1 DFQATT, CDR2 SNEGSKA (reference sequence). V gave up 3 bases and J gave up 7 bases, with 13 bases separating them. The CDR3 covers 13 residues. The CDR3 DNA is TGCAGTGCTAGGTTGGGGTGGAGGCAGCCCCAGCATTTT. Translating gives CSARLGWRQPQHF.